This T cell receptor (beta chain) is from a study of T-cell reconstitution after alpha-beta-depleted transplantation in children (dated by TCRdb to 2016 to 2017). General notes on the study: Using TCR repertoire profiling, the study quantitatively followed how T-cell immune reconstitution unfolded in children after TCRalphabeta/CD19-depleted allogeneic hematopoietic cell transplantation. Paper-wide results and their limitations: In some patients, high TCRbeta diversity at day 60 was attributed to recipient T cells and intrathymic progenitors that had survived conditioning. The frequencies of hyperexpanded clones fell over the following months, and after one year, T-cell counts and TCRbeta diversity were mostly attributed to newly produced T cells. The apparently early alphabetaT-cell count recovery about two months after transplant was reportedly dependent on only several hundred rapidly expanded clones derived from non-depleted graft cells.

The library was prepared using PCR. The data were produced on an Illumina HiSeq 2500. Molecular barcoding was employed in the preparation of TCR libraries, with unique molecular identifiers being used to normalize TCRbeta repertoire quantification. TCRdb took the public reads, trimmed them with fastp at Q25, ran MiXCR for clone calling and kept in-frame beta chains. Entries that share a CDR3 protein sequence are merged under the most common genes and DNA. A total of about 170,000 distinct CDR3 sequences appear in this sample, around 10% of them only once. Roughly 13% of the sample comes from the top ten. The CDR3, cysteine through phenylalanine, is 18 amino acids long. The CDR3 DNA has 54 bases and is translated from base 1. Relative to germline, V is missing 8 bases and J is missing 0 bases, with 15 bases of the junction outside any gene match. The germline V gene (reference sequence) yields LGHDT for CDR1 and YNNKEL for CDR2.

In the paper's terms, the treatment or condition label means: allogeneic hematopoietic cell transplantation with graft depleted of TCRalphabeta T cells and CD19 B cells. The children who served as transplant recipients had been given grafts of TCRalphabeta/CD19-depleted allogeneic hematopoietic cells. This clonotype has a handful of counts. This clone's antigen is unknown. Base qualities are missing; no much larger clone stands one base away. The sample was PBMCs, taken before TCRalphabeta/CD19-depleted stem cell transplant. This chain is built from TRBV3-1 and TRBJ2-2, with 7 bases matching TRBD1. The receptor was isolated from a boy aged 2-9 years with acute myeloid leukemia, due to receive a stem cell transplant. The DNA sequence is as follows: TGTGCCAGCTGGAAAAGGGACAGCGAGACCCCGAACACCGGGGAGCTGTTTTTT. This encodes CASWKRDSETPNTGELFF. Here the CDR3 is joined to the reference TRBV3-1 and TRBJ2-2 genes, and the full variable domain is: DTAVSQTPKYLVTQMGNDKSIKCEQNLGHDTMYWYKQDSKKFLKIMFSYNNKELIINETVPNRFSPKSPDKAHLNLHINSLELGDSAVYFCASWKRDSETPNTGELFFGEGSRLTVL.